The next 24 T cell receptor beta chains were all read from a single sample in a study of blood T cells in healthy people across ages. A J-beta primer mix and a sample-barcoded 5' primer were used in a second PCR of roughly 6 to 11 cycles. MiXCR was run by TCRdb on the 5' RACE reads, yielding one entry per CDR3 protein. The table has around 580,000 distinct CDR3 sequences, 47% seen once. Sequencing was done on a sample of blood. Every receptor here comes from a man older than 75 in good health.

This chain links TRBV20-1 with TRBJ2-1; D not certain. This CDR3 comprises 14 residues. CDR1 is DFQATT and CDR2 is SNEGSKA in the germline V gene (reference sequence). V was pared by 6 bases and J by 4 bases, with 16 bases between. DNA for the CDR3: TGCAGTGCGGAAGGGCCTCCCTTTTACAATGAGCAGTTCTTC. It yields the protein CSAEGPPFYNEQFF.

This clonotype has a handful of counts. The genes are TRBV20-1 and TRBJ2-1, with 8 bases fitting TRBD2. The germline gives CDR1 DFQATT, CDR2 SNEGSKA (reference sequence). V gave up 1 base and J gave up 7 bases; unmatched junction bases: 12. This CDR3 is 16 amino acids long. The CDR3 DNA reads TGCAGTGCTAGAGGCGGAGCGGGAGCAGGGTGGAATGAGCAGTTCTTC. Residues: CSARGGAGAGWNEQFF.

J is TRBJ2-7 and V is TRBV20-1, with 7 positions matching TRBD1. Germline lookup yields CDR1 DFQATT and CDR2 SNEGSKA (reference sequence). The CDR3 spans 14 residues. The V segment lost 1 base and the J segment 2 bases; nucleotides outside the gene matches: 5. The DNA of the CDR3 is TGCAGTGCTAGAGGAGGGGGCGCTCCCTACGAGCAGTACTTC. Amino acids: CSARGGGAPYEQYF.

The chain recombines TRBV20-1 with TRBJ2-5; 8 bases line up with TRBD1. Germline values: CDR1 DFQATT, CDR2 SNEGSKA (reference sequence). V was pared by 3 bases and J by 2 bases, with 11 bases of the junction left unmatched. The length of the CDR3 is 16 residues. This CDR3 is CSASLPSRTGQETQYF. CDR3 bases: TGCAGTGCTAGTTTACCGAGCCGGACAGGGCAAGAGACCCAGTACTTC.

This clonotype was picked up a small number of times. V gene TRBV2 combines with J gene TRBJ1-1; D is possibly TRBD1 (5 bases). Trimming took off 4 bases at V and 3 bases at J, with 12 bases between the two ends. This CDR3 has 14 amino acids. CDR1 and CDR2 from the germline V gene are SNHLY and FYNNEI. CDR3 sequence reads: CASSVSPGDTEAFF. The CDR3 nucleotides read TGTGCCAGCAGTGTTAGCCCGGGGGACACTGAAGCTTTCTTT.

V is TRBV7-2 and J is TRBJ2-2; 11 nucleotides line up with TRBD2. The junction had 6 bases not matched to a gene; V was cut back by 5 bases and J by 7 bases. CDR3 length: 15 residues. Germline V lookup: CDR1 SGHTA, CDR2 FQGNSA. CDR3 nucleotides: TGTGCCAGCAGCATTAGCGGGGGGGCTGGCGGGGAGCTGTTTTTT. Residues: CASSISGGAGGELFF.

The chain joins TRBV5-1 to TRBJ1-4, with unresolved D. The CDR3 loop spans 15 amino acids. In germline, CDR1 is SGHRS, CDR2 YFSETQ. V was cut by 0 bases and J by 8 bases, with 14 bases left in between. The chain's CDR3 is CASSLVPRGEEKLFF. The DNA for the CDR3 is TGCGCCAGCAGCTTGGTTCCCCGGGGTGAAGAAAAACTGTTTTTT.

This chain links TRBV4-1 with TRBJ2-1; D unclear. This CDR3 has 16 residues. Germline CDR1 MGHRA, CDR2 YSYEKL. V gave up 2 bases and J gave up 10 bases, with 21 bases separating them. CDR3 nucleotides: TGCGCCAGCAGCCAAAGGTCCGGCGCGATCTCCTACGAGCAGTTCTTC. This gives the protein CASSQRSGAISYEQFF.

This chain links TRBV29-1 with TRBJ2-5; unclear D gene. The V end was cut by 5 bases, the J end by 4 bases, with 14 bases between. This CDR3 has 13 amino acids. Looked up from germline, CDR1 is SQVTM and CDR2 is ANQGSEA. The DNA of the CDR3 is TGCAGCGTTAAGCCCCCCGGACGAGAGACCCAGTACTTC. As protein: CSVKPPGRETQYF.

This clonotype was seen more than once but under ten times. The V call is TRBV29-1, the J call TRBJ2-3, with D possibly called TRBD1 or TRBD2 (6 bases each). The germline V gene encodes CDR1 SQVTM and CDR2 ANQGSEA. The CDR3 is 14 residues long. V was clipped by 7 bases and J by 5 bases, with 19 bases between them. CDR3 in DNA: TGCAGCGGCATAAGGGGGGCGCAGGGAGATACGCAGTATTTT. It codes for CSGIRGAQGDTQYF.

The rearrangement links TRBV6-5 to TRBJ1-2; TRBD1 matches 10 bases. The CDR3 sequence is 13 residues long. With V trimmed by 6 bases and J by 7 bases, 5 bases remained unmatched. Germline V gene lookup returns CDR1 MNHEY and CDR2 SVGAGI. CDR3 loop: CASRKTGGTGYTF. CDR3 coding DNA: TGTGCCAGCAGGAAGACAGGGGGCACTGGCTACACCTTC.

The CDR3 DNA reads TGCAGTGCTAGTCCGGGACAGGGGAACGGGGCTTTCTTT. Translation: CSASPGQGNGAFF. This sequence joins TRBV20-1 and TRBJ1-1; TRBD1 aligns across 10 bases. V lost 3 bases to trimming and J lost 11 bases; unmatched junction nucleotides: 9. The CDR3 covers 13 residues. Germline CDR1 is DFQATT and CDR2 is SNEGSKA (reference sequence).

Worth noting for this clonotype: One end of the junction varies from germline; a read error may be responsible. J is TRBJ2-7 and V is TRBV10-3, with 11 bases fitting TRBD1. The CDR3 covers 14 residues. Germline CDR1 reads ENHRY; CDR2 reads SYGVKD. The CDR3 nucleotides are TGTGCCGTCAGGGACCCGGGACAGGGGGTTCAGCAGTACTTC. Protein product: CAVRDPGQGVQQYF.

The J gene is TRBJ2-7, the V gene TRBV20-1; D unresolved. The better agreement between TRBJ2-5 and the DNA end casts doubt on the J call. Germline CDR1 and CDR2: DFQATT and SNEGSKA (reference sequence). This CDR3 has 14 residues. The CDR3 DNA reads TGCAGTGCTAGAGATTGGTCCAGCGAAGAGACCCAGTACTTC. This gives the protein CSARDWSSEETQYF.

The CDR3 sequence: CASSQRIVSGATNEKLFF. The CDR3 DNA is TGCGCCAGCAGCCAGAGAATAGTTTCGGGAGCAACTAATGAAAAACTGTTTTTT. The V gene is TRBV4-3, the J gene TRBJ1-4; D unclear. The germline gives CDR1 LGHNA, CDR2 YSLEER. The CDR3 is 18 amino acids. V gave up 3 bases and J gave up 0 bases, with 17 bases separating them.

The chain combines TRBV7-9 with TRBJ1-2; D gene unclear. The germline V gene has CDR1 SEHNR and CDR2 FQNEAQ (reference sequence). The CDR3 totals 16 residues. Trimming shortened V by 6 bases and J by 4 bases, and 21 bases separated the two germline ends. The CDR3 here is CASSLHGSGLGYGYTF. The CDR3 region has the DNA TGTGCCAGCAGTTTGCATGGAAGCGGGTTAGGCTATGGCTACACCTTC.

This clonotype was observed a few times. V usage is TRBV12-3 or TRBV12-4 and J usage is TRBJ2-1; D remains unclear. The length of the CDR3 is 15 residues. V was clipped by 1 base and J by 5 bases, with 12 bases between them. CDR3 coding DNA: TGTGCCAGCAGTTTAGGACGGACGATTCACAATGAGCAGTTCTTC. Translating it yields CASSLGRTIHNEQFF.

This clonotype occurred a few times. V and J are TRBV7-2 and TRBJ1-2, with D possibly being TRBD1 (6 bases). The CDR3 loop spans 14 amino acids. V lost 1 base to trimming and J lost 4 bases, with 10 bases between them. Germline V CDR1 and CDR2: SGHTA, FQGNSA. In nucleotides, the CDR3 is TGTGCCAGCAGCTTAGTTCAGGGGACCTATGGCTACACCTTC. The encoded protein is CASSLVQGTYGYTF.

The J gene is TRBJ2-1, the V gene TRBV20-1; TRBD2 might be the D (6 bases). Between the trimmed V and J ends, which lost 6 bases and 0 bases, there was a span of 21 bases. The length of the CDR3 is 17 residues. Germline V gene data show CDR1 as DFQATT and CDR2 as SNEGSKA (reference sequence). The CDR3 protein is CSAPEIGGRDSYNEQFF. CDR3 nucleotides: TGCAGTGCGCCCGAGATCGGAGGGCGAGACTCCTACAATGAGCAGTTCTTC.

The V gene is TRBV15, the J gene TRBJ2-7, with D possibly being TRBD1 (6 bases). The J call may be mistaken, given a closer DNA end match to TRBJ2-5. From germline, CDR1 is LNHNV and CDR2 YYDKDF (reference sequence). CDR3 length: 14 residues. CDR3 nucleotide sequence: TGTGCCACCAGCAAAGGACAGCCCCAAGAGACCCAGTACTTC. Protein product: CATSKGQPQETQYF.

This clonotype occurred many times. Written as DNA, the CDR3 is TGTGCCAGCATCGGGCAGCGGGACTACGAGCAGTACTTC. Protein sequence: CASIGQRDYEQYF. The chain uses TRBV6-6 and TRBJ2-7; 7 bases align to TRBD2. Unmatched junction bases numbered 6, after V lost 7 bases and J lost 3 bases. The germline CDR1 and CDR2 sequences are MNHNY and SVGAGI (reference sequence). The CDR3 is made up of 13 amino acids.

CDR3 in DNA: TGTGCCAGCAGCAGGACAGCTTCACAAGAGACCCAGTACTTC. It codes for CASSRTASQETQYF. The chain links TRBV7-9 to TRBJ2-5, with a possible D match to TRBD1 (6 bases). CDR1 and CDR2 (germline): SEHNR, FQNEAQ (reference sequence). CDR3 length equals 14 residues. Trimming stripped 5 bases from V and 2 bases from J, with 12 bases between.

This chain joins TRBV28 and TRBJ2-4; TRBD1 agrees at 7 bases. The trim removed 7 bases at V and 1 base at J, leaving 10 bases unmatched. From germline, CDR1 is MDHEN and CDR2 SYDVKM. The length of the CDR3 is 16 residues. CDR3 sequence (DNA): TGTGCCAGCACCAGGCCGGGACAGTCGGCCAAAAACATTCAGTACTTC. As protein: CASTRPGQSAKNIQYF. Filled out from reference TRBV28 and TRBJ2-4, the complete variable domain reads DVKVTQSSRYLVKRTGEKVFLECVQDMDHENMFWYRQDPGLGLRLIYFSYDVKMKEKGDIPEGYSVSREKKERFSLILESASTNQTSMYLCASTRPGQSAKNIQYFGAGTRLSVL.

This clonotype was observed at least ten times. The chain joins TRBV9 to TRBJ2-1, with D unresolved. Germline V gene lookup returns CDR1 SGDLS and CDR2 YYNGEE. The CDR3 extends over 11 amino acids. V dropped 3 bases and J dropped 5 bases, with 3 bases sitting between them. The CDR3 bases are TGTGCCAGCAGCGAACACAATGAGCAGTTCTTC. Its protein product is CASSEHNEQFF.